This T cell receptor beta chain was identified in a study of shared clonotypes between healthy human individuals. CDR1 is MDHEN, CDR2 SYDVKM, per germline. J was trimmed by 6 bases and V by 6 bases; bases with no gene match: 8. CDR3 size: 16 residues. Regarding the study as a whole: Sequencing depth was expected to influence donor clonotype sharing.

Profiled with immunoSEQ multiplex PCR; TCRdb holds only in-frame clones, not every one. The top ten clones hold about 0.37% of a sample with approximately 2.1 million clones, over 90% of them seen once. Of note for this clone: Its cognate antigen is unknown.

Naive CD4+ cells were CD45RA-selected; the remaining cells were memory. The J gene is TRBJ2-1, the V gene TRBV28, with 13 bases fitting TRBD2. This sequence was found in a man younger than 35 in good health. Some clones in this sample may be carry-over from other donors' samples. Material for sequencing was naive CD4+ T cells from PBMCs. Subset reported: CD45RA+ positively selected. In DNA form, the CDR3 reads TGTGCCAGCAGAAGGACTAGCGGGAGTTATGGCAATGAGCAGTTCTTC. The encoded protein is CASRRTSGSYGNEQFF.